This TCR beta chain originates from a study of cytomegalovirus exposure and HLA in healthy donors. PCR was performed using 60 Vbeta and 13 Jbeta primers. This table comes from immunoSEQ multiplex PCR, and its TCRdb copy is limited to in-frame clones, with some not included. The sample yields about 39,000 clones, of which the top ten take up about 3.2%. Germline V CDR1 and CDR2: WNHNN, SYGVQD (reference sequence). The CDR3 consists of 13 residues. V dropped 3 bases and J dropped 0 bases, with 5 bases sitting between them. Material: PBMCs. The rearrangement uses TRBV10-1 and TRBJ1-1; D gene ambiguous. The TCR comes from a woman between 25 and 40 years old in good health and CMV-seropositive. The CDR3 region has the DNA TGCGCCAGCAGTGACAGAATGAACACTGAAGCTTTCTTT. Translated: CASSDRMNTEAFF.